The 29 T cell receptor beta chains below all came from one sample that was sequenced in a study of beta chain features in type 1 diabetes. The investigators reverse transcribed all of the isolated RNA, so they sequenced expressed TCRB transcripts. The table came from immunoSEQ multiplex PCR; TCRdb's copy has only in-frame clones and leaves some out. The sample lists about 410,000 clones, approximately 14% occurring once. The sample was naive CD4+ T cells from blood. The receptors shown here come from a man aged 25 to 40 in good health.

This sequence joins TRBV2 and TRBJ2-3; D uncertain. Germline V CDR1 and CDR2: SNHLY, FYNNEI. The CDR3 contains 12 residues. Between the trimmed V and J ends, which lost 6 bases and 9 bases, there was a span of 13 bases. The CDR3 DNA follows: TGTGCCAGCAGGGAGTCCCTCCCGACGCAGTATTTT. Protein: CASRESLPTQYF.

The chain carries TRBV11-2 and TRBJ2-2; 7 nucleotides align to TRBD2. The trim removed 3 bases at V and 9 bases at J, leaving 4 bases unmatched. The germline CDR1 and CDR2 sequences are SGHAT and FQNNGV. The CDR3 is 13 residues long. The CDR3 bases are TGTGCCAGCAGCTTTACTAGCGATCGGGAGCTGTTTTTT. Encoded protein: CASSFTSDRELFF.

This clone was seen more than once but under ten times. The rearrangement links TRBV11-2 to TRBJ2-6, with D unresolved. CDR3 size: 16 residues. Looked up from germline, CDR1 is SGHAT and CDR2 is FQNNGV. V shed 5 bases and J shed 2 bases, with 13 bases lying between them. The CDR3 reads CASSPHRRPGANVLTF. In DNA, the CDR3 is TGTGCCAGCAGCCCTCATCGGCGGCCTGGGGCCAACGTCCTGACTTTC.

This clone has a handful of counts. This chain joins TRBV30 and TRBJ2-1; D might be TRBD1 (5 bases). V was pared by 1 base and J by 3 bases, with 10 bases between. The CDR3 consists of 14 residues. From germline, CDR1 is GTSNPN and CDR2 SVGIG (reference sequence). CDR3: CAWSASTVYNEQFF. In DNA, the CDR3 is TGTGCCTGGAGTGCATCGACAGTCTACAATGAGCAGTTCTTC.

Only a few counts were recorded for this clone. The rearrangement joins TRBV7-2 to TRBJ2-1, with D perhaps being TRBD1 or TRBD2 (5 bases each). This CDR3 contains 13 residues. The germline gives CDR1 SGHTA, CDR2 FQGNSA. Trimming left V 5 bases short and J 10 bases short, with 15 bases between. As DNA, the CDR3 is TGTGCCAGCAGCCCGGGGCGTTTGGAGGAGCAGTTCTTC. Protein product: CASSPGRLEEQFF.

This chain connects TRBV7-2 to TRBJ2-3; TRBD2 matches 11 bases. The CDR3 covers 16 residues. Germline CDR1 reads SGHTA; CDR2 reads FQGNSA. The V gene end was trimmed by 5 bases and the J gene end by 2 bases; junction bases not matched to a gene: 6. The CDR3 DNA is TGTGCCAGCAGCCCGAGACTAGCGGGGAACACAGATACGCAGTATTTT. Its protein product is CASSPRLAGNTDTQYF.

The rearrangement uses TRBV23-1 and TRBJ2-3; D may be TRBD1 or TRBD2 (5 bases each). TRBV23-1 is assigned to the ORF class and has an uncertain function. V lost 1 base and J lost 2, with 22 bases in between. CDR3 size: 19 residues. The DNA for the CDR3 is TGCGCCAGCAGTCAATGCCCGGGCTGGGGAGAGGGGCACACAGATACGCAGTATTTT. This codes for CASSQCPGWGEGHTDTQYF.

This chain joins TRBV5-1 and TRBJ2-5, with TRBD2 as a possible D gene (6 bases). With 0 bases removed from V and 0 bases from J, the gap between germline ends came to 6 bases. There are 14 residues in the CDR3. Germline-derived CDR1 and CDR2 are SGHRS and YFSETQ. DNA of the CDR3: TGCGCCAGCAGCTTGGGGGGGGACCAAGAGACCCAGTACTTC. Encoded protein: CASSLGGDQETQYF.

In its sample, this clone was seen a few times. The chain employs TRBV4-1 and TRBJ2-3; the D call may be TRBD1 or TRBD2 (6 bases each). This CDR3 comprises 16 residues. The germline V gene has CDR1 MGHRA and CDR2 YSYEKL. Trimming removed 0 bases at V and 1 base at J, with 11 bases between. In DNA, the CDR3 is TGCGCCAGCAGCCAAGATGGCCGGGGGCGCACAGATACGCAGTATTTT. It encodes CASSQDGRGRTDTQYF.

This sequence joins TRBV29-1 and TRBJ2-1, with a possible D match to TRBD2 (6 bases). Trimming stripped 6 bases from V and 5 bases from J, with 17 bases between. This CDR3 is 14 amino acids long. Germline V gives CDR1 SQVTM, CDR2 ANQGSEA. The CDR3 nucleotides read TGCAGCGTGGAACTAGCACGGCGGAACAATGAGCAGTTCTTC. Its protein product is CSVELARRNNEQFF.

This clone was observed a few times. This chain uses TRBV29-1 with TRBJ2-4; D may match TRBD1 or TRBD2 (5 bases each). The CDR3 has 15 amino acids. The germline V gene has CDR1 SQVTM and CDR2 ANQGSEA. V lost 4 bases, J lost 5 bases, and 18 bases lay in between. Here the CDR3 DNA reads TGCAGCGTTGCCCCGACAGCCGTTAGCGAAAACATTCAGTACTTC. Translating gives CSVAPTAVSENIQYF. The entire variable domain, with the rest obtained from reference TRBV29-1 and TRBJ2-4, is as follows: SAVISQKPSRDICQRGTSLTIQCQVDSQVTMMFWYRQQPGQSLTLIATANQGSEATYESGFVIDKFPISRPNLTFSTLTVSNMSPEDSSIYLCSVAPTAVSENIQYFGAGTRLSVL.

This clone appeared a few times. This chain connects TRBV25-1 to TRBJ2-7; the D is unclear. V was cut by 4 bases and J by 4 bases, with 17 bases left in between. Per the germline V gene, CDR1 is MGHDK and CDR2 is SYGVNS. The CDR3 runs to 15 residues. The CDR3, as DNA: TGTGCCAGCAGTGTCTCCGGGTCCAAACAATACGAGCAGTACGTC. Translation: CASSVSGSKQYEQYV.

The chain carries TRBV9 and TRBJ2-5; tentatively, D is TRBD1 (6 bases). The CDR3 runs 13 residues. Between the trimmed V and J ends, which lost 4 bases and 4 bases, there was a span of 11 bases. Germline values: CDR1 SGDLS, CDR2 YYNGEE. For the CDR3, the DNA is TGTGCCAGCAGCCCTAGGGGGAGAGAGACCCAGTACTTC. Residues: CASSPRGRETQYF.

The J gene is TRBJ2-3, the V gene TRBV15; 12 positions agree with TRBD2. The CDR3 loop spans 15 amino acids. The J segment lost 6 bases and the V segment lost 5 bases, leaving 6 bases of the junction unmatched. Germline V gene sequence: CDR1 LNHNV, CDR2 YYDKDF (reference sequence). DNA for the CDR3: TGTGCCACCAGCCCCCGGCTAGCGGGGGGGGATACGCAGTATTTT. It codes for CATSPRLAGGDTQYF.

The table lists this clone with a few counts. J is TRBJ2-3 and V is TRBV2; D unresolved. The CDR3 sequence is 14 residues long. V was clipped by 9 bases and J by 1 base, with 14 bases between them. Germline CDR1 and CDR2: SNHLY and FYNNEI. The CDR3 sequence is CASSGVTGTDTQYF. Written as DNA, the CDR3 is TGTGCCAGTTCTGGAGTAACAGGCACAGATACGCAGTATTTT.

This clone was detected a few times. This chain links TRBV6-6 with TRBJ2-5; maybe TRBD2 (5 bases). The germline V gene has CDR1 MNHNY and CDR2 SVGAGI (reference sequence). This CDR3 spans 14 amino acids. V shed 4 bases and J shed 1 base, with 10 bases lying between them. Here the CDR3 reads CASSSRERQETQYF. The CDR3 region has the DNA TGTGCCAGCAGTTCCCGGGAACGCCAAGAGACCCAGTACTTC.

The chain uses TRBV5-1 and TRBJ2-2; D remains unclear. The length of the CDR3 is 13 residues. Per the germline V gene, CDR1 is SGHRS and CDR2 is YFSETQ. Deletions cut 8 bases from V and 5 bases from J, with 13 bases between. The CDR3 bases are TGCGCCAGTACGGCAGGCGATACCGGGGAGCTGTTTTTT. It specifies CASTAGDTGELFF.

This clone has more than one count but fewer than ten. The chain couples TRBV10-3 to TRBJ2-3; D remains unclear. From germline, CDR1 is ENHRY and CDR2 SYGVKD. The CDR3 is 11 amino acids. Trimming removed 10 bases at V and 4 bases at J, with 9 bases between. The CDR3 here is CATLMSDTQYF. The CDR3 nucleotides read TGTGCCACCCTAATGTCAGATACGCAGTATTTT.

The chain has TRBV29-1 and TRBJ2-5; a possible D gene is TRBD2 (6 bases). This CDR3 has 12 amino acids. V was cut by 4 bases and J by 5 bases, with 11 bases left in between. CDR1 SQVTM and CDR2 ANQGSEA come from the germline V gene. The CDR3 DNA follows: TGCAGCGTTGCTAGTGCGGGGGAGACCCAGTACTTC. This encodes CSVASAGETQYF.

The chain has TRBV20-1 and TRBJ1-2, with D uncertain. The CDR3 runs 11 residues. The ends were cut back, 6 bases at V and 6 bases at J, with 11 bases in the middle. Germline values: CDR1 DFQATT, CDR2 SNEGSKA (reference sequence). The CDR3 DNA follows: TGCAGTGCCCCTCAACTCAATGGCTACACCTTC. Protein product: CSAPQLNGYTF.

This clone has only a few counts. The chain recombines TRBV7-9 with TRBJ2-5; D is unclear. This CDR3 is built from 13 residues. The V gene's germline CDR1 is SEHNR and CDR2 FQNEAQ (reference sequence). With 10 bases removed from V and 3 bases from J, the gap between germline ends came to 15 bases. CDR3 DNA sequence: TGTGCCACCTATCGGAGCCACAAAGAGACCCAGTACTTC. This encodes CATYRSHKETQYF.

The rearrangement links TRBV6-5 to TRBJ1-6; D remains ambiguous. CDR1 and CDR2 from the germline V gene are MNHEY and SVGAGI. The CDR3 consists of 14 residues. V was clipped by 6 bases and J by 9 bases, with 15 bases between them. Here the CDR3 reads CASRTKTRRSPLHF. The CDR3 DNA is TGTGCCAGCAGAACCAAGACTCGCCGTTCACCCCTCCACTTT.

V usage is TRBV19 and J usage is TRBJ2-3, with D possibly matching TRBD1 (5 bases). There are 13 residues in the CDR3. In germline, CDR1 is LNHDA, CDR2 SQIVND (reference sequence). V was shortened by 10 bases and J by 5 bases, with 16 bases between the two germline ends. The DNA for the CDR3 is TGTGCCACCGCATTGGGGCGCGTAGATACGCAGTATTTT. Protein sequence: CATALGRVDTQYF. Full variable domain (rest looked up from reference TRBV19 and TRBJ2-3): DGGITQSPKYLFRKEGQNVTLSCEQNLNHDAMYWYRQDPGQGLRLIYYSQIVNDFQKGDIAEGYSVSREKKESFPLTVTSAQKNPTAFYLCATALGRVDTQYFGPGTRLTVL.

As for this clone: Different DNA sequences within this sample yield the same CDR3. CDR3 nucleotides: TGCAGCGTAGAGAGGAACACTGAAGCTTTCTTT. Translated, it gives CSVERNTEAFF. The genes are TRBV29-1 and TRBJ1-1; D call uncertain. Trimming removed 6 bases at V and 1 base at J, with 6 bases between. The CDR3 consists of 11 residues. The V gene's germline CDR1 is SQVTM and CDR2 ANQGSEA.

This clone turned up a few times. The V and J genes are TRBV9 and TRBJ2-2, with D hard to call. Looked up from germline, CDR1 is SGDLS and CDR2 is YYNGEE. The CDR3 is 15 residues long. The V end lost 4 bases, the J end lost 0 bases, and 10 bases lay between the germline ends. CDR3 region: CASSNGRTNTGELFF. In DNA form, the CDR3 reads TGTGCCAGCAGCAATGGACGGACGAACACCGGGGAGCTGTTTTTT.

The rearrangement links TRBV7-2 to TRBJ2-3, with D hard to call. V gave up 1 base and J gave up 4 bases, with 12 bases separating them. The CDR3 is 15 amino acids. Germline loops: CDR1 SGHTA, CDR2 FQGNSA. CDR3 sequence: CASSLGGDMADTQYF. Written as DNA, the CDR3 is TGTGCCAGCAGCTTAGGCGGTGACATGGCAGATACGCAGTATTTT.

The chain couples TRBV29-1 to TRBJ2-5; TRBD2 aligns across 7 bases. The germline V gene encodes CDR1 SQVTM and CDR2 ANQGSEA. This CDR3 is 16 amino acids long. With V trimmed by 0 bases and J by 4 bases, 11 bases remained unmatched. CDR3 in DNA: TGCAGCGTTGAAGAGGCCCGACTAGCCGCCCGAGAGACCCAGTACTTC. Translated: CSVEEARLAARETQYF.

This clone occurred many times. The CDR3 coding sequence is TGTGCCAGCAGCTTATTCAGTGGAGTGATGAACGTC. Amino acid sequence: CASSLFSGVMNV. The V call is TRBV7-9, the J call TRBJ2-7; unclear D gene. Germline V gene data show CDR1 as SEHNR and CDR2 as FQNEAQ (reference sequence). CDR3 length: 12 residues.

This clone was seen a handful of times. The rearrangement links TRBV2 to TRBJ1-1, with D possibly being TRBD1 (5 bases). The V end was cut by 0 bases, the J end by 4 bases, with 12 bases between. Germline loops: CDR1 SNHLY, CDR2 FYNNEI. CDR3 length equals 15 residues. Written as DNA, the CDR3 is TGTGCCAGCAGTGAAGCGATTACAGGAATCACTGAAGCTTTCTTT. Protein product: CASSEAITGITEAFF.